The 22 T cell receptor beta chains given below trace back to one sample, sequenced in a study of shared clonotypes between healthy human individuals. This table comes from immunoSEQ multiplex PCR, and its TCRdb copy is limited to in-frame clones, with some not included. The sample shows 950,000 to 1,200,000 clones, roughly 80% of them seen only once. The sample comprised memory CD4+ T cells from PBMCs. Subset of the sample: CD45RA-negative fraction. The receptor source for this set is a young man in good health. Some clones in this sample may be carry-over from other donors' samples.

The rearrangement uses TRBV4-1 and TRBJ2-3; 7 positions match TRBD2. V lost 0 bases to trimming and J lost 4 bases; unmatched junction nucleotides: 4. Germline values: CDR1 MGHRA, CDR2 YSYEKL. This CDR3 comprises 15 residues. The CDR3 sequence: CASSQDLGGADTQYF. The CDR3 DNA reads as TGCGCCAGCAGCCAAGATTTGGGGGGGGCAGATACGCAGTATTTT.

This chain connects TRBV28 to TRBJ2-5, with 10 bases fitting TRBD1. The CDR3 is 15 residues long. Germline loops: CDR1 MDHEN, CDR2 SYDVKM. With V trimmed by 4 bases and J by 5 bases, 7 bases remained unmatched. The CDR3 DNA reads TGTGCCAGCAGTTCGCTGACAGGGGGCATGGAGACCCAGTACTTC. Translated, it gives CASSSLTGGMETQYF.

There are many counts of this clone. The gene calls are TRBV6-5 and TRBJ2-1, with 7 bases fitting TRBD2. V was clipped by 0 bases and J by 8 bases; unmatched bases: 4. CDR1 and CDR2 (germline): MNHEY, SVGAGI. The CDR3 is 14 amino acids. Here the CDR3 reads CASSYSRETDEQFF. CDR3 sequence (DNA): TGTGCCAGCAGTTACTCGCGGGAGACCGATGAGCAGTTCTTC.

This sequence joins TRBV28 and TRBJ2-3; 7 bases map to TRBD2. Looked up from germline, CDR1 is MDHEN and CDR2 is SYDVKM. Trimming at V came to 6 bases and at J to 5 bases, leaving 8 bases not matched to a gene. The CDR3 consists of 14 residues. As DNA, the CDR3 is TGTGCCAGCAGACTAGCGCCAGAGGGAGATACGCAGTATTTT. The encoded protein is CASRLAPEGDTQYF.

In regard to this clone: Additional DNA sequences in this sample encode the identical CDR3. This chain uses TRBV6-5 with TRBJ2-5, with D perhaps given as TRBD1 or TRBD2 (5 bases each). CDR1 MNHEY and CDR2 SVGAGI come from the germline V gene. Trimming pared 0 bases from V and 5 bases from J, leaving 10 bases between. The CDR3 length is 14 residues. As DNA, the CDR3 is TGTGCCAGCAGTTACTCGGGGGTTCGGGAGACCCAGTACTTC. As protein: CASSYSGVRETQYF.

The V call is TRBV6-6, the J call TRBJ2-5, with D possibly matching TRBD1 (6 bases). CDR1 MNHNY and CDR2 SVGAGI come from the germline V gene (reference sequence). The CDR3 spans 15 residues. V shed 0 bases and J shed 2 bases, with 10 bases lying between them. Here the CDR3 DNA reads TGTGCCAGCAGTTACTCGGGCAGGGGACAAGAGACCCAGTACTTC. Translating gives CASSYSGRGQETQYF.

This sequence joins TRBV9 and TRBJ1-3; D perhaps matches TRBD1 (5 bases). V lost 4 bases and J lost 0, with 14 bases in between. The CDR3 runs to 16 residues. Looked up from germline, CDR1 is SGDLS and CDR2 is YYNGEE. CDR3 DNA: TGTGCCAGCAGCCTTCGGGGAGACAGCTCTGGAAACACCATATATTTT. The encoded protein is CASSLRGDSSGNTIYF.

The chain couples TRBV5-1 to TRBJ2-6; TRBD1 is a possible D gene (7 bases). Germline V lookup: CDR1 SGHRS, CDR2 YFSETQ. Trimming cost V 4 bases and J 0 bases, with 17 bases left between them. This CDR3 spans 18 amino acids. The CDR3 bases are TGCGCCAGCAGCCCTTCGGGGGACAGCTCCTCTGGGGCCAACGTCCTGACTTTC. Translating it yields CASSPSGDSSSGANVLTF.

This clone was counted between two and nine times. The chain carries TRBV6-5 and TRBJ2-1; perhaps D is TRBD1 or TRBD2 (6 bases each). V lost 3 bases and J lost 8, with 11 bases in between. From germline, CDR1 is MNHEY and CDR2 SVGAGI. The CDR3 consists of 13 residues. The CDR3 DNA reads TGTGCCAGCAGTTATTTGAGGGGGGATGAGCAGTTCTTC. This encodes CASSYLRGDEQFF.

Of note for this clone: This likely reflects a read error, since a far larger clone is one base away. The chain employs TRBV29-1 and TRBJ2-1; 9 bases map to TRBD1. The CDR3 length is 13 residues. Germline CDR1 is SQVTM and CDR2 is ANQGSEA. Germline trimming cut 6 bases from V and 6 bases from J; bases unmatched to any gene: 6. The CDR3 bases are TGCAGCGTCTGGACAGGGGTGGTCAATGAGCAGTTCTTC. This sequence encodes CSVWTGVVNEQFF.

The chain combines TRBV5-4 with TRBJ1-2; 7 bases are shared with TRBD1. The trim removed 2 bases at V and 9 bases at J, leaving 10 bases unmatched. The CDR3 is 14 residues long. Germline values: CDR1 SGHNT, CDR2 YYREEE (reference sequence). The CDR3 nucleotides are TGTGCCAGCAGCTTTCGACAGGGAGCAGGACGCTACACCTTC. Translating it yields CASSFRQGAGRYTF. Full variable domain (remainder filled in from reference TRBV5-4 and TRBJ1-2): ETGVTQSPTHLIKTRGQQVTLRCSSQSGHNTVSWYQQALGQGPQFIFQYYREEENGRGNFPPRFSGLQFPNYSSELNVNALELDDSALYLCASSFRQGAGRYTFGSGTRLTVV.

This clone occurred once. The chain has TRBV19 and TRBJ1-5, with D uncertain. This CDR3 is built from 15 residues. V shed 5 bases and J shed 4 bases, with 15 bases lying between them. CDR1 LNHDA and CDR2 SQIVND come from the germline V gene (reference sequence). CDR3 sequence (DNA): TGTGCCAGTAGTTGGGGAAGAACCCCAAATCAGCCCCAGCATTTT. Protein product: CASSWGRTPNQPQHF.

In nucleotides, the CDR3 is TGTGCCAGCAGTCTTGTGTCGCCCTACGAGCAGTACTTC. Translation: CASSLVSPYEQYF. The chain carries TRBV6-6 and TRBJ2-7; D unresolved. Germline V CDR1 and CDR2: MNHNY, SVGAGI (reference sequence). This CDR3 has 13 amino acids. The V end lost 5 bases, the J end lost 2 bases, and 10 bases lay between the germline ends.

The chain joins TRBV29-1 to TRBJ2-1; maybe TRBD1 (5 bases). Looked up from germline, CDR1 is SQVTM and CDR2 is ANQGSEA. The CDR3 is made up of 15 amino acids. V shed 6 bases and J shed 1 base, with 16 bases lying between them. The DNA for the CDR3 is TGCAGCGTCTCAATGGGTACAGGATCCTACAATGAGCAGTTCTTC. This translates into CSVSMGTGSYNEQFF.

This chain links TRBV16 with TRBJ1-1, with 7 positions matching TRBD1. V shed 4 bases, J shed 4 bases, and the junction held 12 bases outside the gene matches. This CDR3 contains 16 residues. CDR1 is KGHSY, CDR2 FQNENV, per germline. This CDR3 is CASSLRTGLGGTEAFF. The CDR3, as DNA: TGTGCCAGCAGCCTCCGGACAGGTCTAGGGGGCACTGAAGCTTTCTTT.

A few counts support this clone. V is TRBV4-1 and J is TRBJ1-5; D unresolved. CDR1 and CDR2 (germline): MGHRA, YSYEKL. The CDR3 totals 18 residues. Between the trimmed V and J ends, which lost 2 bases and 2 bases, there was a span of 19 bases. The CDR3 DNA reads TGCGCCAGCAGCCAACTCCCCTTACTGGGTGTAGGCAATCAGCCCCAGCATTTT. The encoded protein is CASSQLPLLGVGNQPQHF.

J is TRBJ2-4 and V is TRBV4-1; 8 bases are shared with TRBD2. Losses at the gene ends were 0 bases for V and 4 bases for J; bases not matched to a gene: 11. CDR3 length: 18 residues. Per germline, CDR1 MGHRA and CDR2 YSYEKL. CDR3 in DNA: TGCGCCAGCAGCCAAGAGCCCTGGCGGGGGGATCGGAAAAACATTCAGTACTTC. Its protein is CASSQEPWRGDRKNIQYF.

This chain uses TRBV7-3 with TRBJ2-3; 8 nucleotides match TRBD2. The CDR3 is 15 residues long. The junction had 6 bases not matched to a gene; V was cut back by 5 bases and J by 2 bases. CDR1 is SGHTA, CDR2 FQGTGA, per germline. The CDR3 loop reads CASSVLAEVTDTQYF. The DNA of the CDR3 is TGTGCCAGCAGCGTACTAGCGGAGGTCACAGATACGCAGTATTTT.

The chain uses TRBV11-2 and TRBJ2-3; D call uncertain. The CDR3 covers 13 residues. Germline lookup yields CDR1 SGHAT and CDR2 FQNNGV. Between the trimmed V and J ends, which lost 7 bases and 2 bases, there was a span of 10 bases. CDR3 sequence: CASTDLHTDTQYF. The CDR3 DNA follows: TGTGCCAGCACTGACCTACACACAGATACGCAGTATTTT.

Only a few counts were recorded for this clone. The V gene is TRBV6-6, the J gene TRBJ2-7; D gene ambiguous. Germline V gives CDR1 MNHNY, CDR2 SVGAGI (reference sequence). Trimming shortened V by 7 bases and J by 1 base, and 8 bases separated the two germline ends. The CDR3 totals 12 residues. The CDR3 here is CASNGLSYEQYF. DNA of the CDR3: TGTGCCAGCAACGGGCTTTCCTACGAGCAGTACTTC.

This chain connects TRBV6-6 to TRBJ1-2; tentative D call: TRBD1 (6 bases). Trimming shortened V by 6 bases and J by 0 bases, and 11 bases separated the two germline ends. CDR3 length equals 14 residues. Germline V gene sequence: CDR1 MNHNY, CDR2 SVGAGI (reference sequence). The CDR3 is CASSDRSTNYGYTF. CDR3 bases: TGTGCCAGCAGCGACAGGAGCACTAACTATGGCTACACCTTC.

There are many counts of this clone. Other DNA sequences from this sample encode an identical CDR3 as well. The chain carries TRBV30 and TRBJ2-6; D might be TRBD1 (5 bases). This CDR3 comprises 13 residues. Looked up from germline, CDR1 is GTSNPN and CDR2 is SVGIG (reference sequence). V dropped 8 bases and J dropped 2 bases, with 10 bases sitting between them. The chain's CDR3 is CAGRGAGANVLTF. CDR3 in DNA: TGTGCCGGAAGGGGTGCTGGGGCCAACGTCCTGACTTTC.